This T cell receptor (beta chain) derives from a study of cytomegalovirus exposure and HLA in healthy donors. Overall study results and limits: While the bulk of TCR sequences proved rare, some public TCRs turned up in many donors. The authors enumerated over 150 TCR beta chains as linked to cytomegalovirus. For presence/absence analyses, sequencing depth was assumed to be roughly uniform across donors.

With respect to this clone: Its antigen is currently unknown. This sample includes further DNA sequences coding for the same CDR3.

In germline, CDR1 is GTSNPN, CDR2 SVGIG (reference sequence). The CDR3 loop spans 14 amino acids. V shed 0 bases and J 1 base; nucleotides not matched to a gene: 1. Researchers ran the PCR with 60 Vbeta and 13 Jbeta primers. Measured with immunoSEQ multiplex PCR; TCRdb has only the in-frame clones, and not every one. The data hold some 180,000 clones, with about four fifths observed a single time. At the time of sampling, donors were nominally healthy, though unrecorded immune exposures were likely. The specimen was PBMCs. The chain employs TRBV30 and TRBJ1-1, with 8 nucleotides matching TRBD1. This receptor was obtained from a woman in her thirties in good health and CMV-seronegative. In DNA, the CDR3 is TGTGCCTGGAGTGTAGGACAGGGGAACACTGAAGCTTTCTTT. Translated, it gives CAWSVGQGNTEAFF.